Sequencing of this T cell receptor (beta chain) was carried out in a study of blood T cell repertoires in COVID-19. Turning to the study itself: Samples representing acute and convalescent COVID-19 were sourced from the United States, Italy and Spain.

Participant age was roughly 18 to 89 years, and participants resided in 24 US areas. Participants' own reports of clinical history determined their cohort assignment. In the original analysis: For nucleated cells, counts were estimated from reference gene primer amplification. The repertoire was sequenced with immunoSEQ multiplex PCR; TCRdb's copy has only in-frame clones and lacks some. V and J calls and clone size come straight from that table; D and trimming were deduced from the DNA. Seen here are about 170,000 clones, about four fifths observed once, and the top ten hold 3.6%. The clonotype was recovered from a woman between 50 and 59 years old in a cohort exposed to, infected with or recovered from COVID-19 (not recorded which). Material: PBMCs or T cells enriched from blood (not recorded which).

The CDR3: CASSYGLGQGSSEAFF. The CDR3 coding sequence is TGTGCCAGCAGTTACGGGTTGGGACAGGGATCATCTGAAGCTTTCTTT. The J gene is TRBJ1-1, the V gene TRBV6-5, with TRBD1 matching 9 bases. V was clipped by 2 bases and J by 6 bases; unmatched bases: 10. Germline CDR1 reads MNHEY; CDR2 reads SVGAGI. The CDR3 runs to 16 residues.